The entry that follows covers one T cell receptor beta chain sequence. Its matching antigen is unknown. The CDR3 totals 15 residues. V lost 0 bases to trimming and J lost 5 bases, with 13 bases between them. Germline lookup yields CDR1 MGHRA and CDR2 YSYEKL. This specimen comes from a study of cytomegalovirus exposure and HLA in healthy donors. Findings of the study overall: According to the study, around 150 TCR beta chains were cytomegalovirus-associated.

Clones were read by immunoSEQ multiplex PCR, and TCRdb kept only the in-frame ones, dropping some. Found here are 90,000 to 100,000 clones, roughly 87% of them singletons; the top ten hold roughly 3.9%. The validation cohort, a group of more than 95 subjects, included the donors and was separate from the approximately 650-subject first cohort. Sequencing was carried out using PBMCs. This TCR came from a woman in her thirties in good health and CMV-seronegative. This chain uses TRBV4-1 with TRBJ2-5; D perhaps matches TRBD1 (6 bases). The CDR3 nucleotides are TGCGCCAGCAGCCAAGACCCAGGGGCTTGGGAGACCCAGTACTTC. Translated, it gives CASSQDPGAWETQYF.